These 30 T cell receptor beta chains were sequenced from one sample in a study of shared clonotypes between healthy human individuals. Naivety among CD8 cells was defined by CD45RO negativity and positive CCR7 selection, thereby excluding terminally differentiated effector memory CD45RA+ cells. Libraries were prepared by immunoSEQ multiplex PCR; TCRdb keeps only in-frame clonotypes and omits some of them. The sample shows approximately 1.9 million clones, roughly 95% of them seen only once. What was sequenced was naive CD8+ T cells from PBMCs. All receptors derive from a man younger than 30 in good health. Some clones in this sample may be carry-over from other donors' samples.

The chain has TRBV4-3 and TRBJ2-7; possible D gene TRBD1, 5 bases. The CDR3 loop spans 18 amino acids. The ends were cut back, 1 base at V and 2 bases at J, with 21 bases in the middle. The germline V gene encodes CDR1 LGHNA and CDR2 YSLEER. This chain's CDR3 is CASSQVLGRADSPYEQYF. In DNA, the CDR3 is TGCGCCAGCAGCCAAGTCCTAGGCAGGGCCGACTCCCCCTACGAGCAGTACTTC.

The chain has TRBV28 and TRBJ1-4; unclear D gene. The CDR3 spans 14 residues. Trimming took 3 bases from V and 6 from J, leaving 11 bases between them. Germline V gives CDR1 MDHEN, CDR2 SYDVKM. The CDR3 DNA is TGTGCCAGCAGTTTCGGCGGGGAAGATGAAAAACTGTTTTTT. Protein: CASSFGGEDEKLFF.

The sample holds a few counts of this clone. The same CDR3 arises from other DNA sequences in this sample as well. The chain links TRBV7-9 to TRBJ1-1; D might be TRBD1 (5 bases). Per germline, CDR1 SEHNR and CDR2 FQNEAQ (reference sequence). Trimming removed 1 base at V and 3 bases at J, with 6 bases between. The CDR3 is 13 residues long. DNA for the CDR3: TGTGCCAGCAGCTTAGTAGGGGACACTGAAGCTTTCTTT. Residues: CASSLVGDTEAFF.

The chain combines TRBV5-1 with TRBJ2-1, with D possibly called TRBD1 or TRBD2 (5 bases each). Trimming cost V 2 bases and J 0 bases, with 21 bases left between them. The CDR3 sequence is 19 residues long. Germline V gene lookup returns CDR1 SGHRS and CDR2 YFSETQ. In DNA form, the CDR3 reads TGCGCCAGCAGCTTAAATGGGGGTAGCACCTTGAGCTCCTACAATGAGCAGTTCTTC. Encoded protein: CASSLNGGSTLSSYNEQFF.

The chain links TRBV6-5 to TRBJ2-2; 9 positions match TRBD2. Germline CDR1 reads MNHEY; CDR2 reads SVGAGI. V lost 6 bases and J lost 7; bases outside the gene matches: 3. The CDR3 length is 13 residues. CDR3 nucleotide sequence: TGTGCCAGCAGCCTTAGCGGGAGCGGGGAGCTGTTTTTT. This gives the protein CASSLSGSGELFF.

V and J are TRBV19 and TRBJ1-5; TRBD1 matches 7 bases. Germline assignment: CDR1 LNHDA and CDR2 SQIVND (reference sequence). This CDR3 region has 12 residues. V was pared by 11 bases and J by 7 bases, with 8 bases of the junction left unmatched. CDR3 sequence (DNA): TGTGCCGGCAAGACAGGGATGCAGCCCCAGCATTTT. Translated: CAGKTGMQPQHF.

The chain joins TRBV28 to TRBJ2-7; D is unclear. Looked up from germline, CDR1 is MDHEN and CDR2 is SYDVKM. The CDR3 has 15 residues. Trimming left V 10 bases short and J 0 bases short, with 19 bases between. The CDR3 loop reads CATLFNGLPSYEQYF. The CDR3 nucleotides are TGTGCCACCCTCTTCAACGGGCTCCCCTCCTACGAGCAGTACTTC.

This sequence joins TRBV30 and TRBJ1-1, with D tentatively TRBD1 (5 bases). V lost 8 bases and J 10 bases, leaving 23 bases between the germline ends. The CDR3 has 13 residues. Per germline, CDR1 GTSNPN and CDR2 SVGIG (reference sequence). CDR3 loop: CAATGGYRLGAFF. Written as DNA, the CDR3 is TGTGCCGCCACAGGTGGTTATCGGTTGGGAGCTTTCTTT.

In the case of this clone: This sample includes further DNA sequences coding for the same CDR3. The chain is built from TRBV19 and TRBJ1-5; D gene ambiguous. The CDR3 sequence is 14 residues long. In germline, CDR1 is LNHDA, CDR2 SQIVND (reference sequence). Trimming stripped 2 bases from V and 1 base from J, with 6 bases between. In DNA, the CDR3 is TGTGCCAGTAGTATACGGGCCAGCAATCAGCCCCAGCATTTT. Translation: CASSIRASNQPQHF.

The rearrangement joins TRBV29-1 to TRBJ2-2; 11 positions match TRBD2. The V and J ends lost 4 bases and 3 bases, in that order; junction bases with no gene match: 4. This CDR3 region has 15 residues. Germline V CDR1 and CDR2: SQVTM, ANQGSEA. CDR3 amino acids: CSVVASGRHTGELFF. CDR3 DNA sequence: TGCAGCGTTGTTGCTAGCGGGAGGCACACCGGGGAGCTGTTTTTT.

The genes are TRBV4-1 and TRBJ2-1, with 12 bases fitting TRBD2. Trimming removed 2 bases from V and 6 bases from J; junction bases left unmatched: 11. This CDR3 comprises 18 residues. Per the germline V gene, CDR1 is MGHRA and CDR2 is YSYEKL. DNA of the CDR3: TGCGCCAGCAGCCAAAGGCACCTCCTAGCGGGAGGGCCCAATGAGCAGTTCTTC. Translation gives CASSQRHLLAGGPNEQFF.

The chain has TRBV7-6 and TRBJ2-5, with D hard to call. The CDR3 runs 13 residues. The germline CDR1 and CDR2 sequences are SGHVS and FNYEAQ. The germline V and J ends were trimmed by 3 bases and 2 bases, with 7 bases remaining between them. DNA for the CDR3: TGTGCCAGCAGCTTGCACAGACAAGAGACCCAGTACTTC. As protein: CASSLHRQETQYF.

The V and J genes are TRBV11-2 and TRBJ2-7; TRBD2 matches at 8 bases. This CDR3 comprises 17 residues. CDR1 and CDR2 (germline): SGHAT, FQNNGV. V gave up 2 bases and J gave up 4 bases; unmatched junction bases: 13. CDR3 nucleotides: TGTGCCAGCAGCTTAAGTAGGAGAACGGGAGGGAGGTACGAGCAGTACTTC. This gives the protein CASSLSRRTGGRYEQYF.

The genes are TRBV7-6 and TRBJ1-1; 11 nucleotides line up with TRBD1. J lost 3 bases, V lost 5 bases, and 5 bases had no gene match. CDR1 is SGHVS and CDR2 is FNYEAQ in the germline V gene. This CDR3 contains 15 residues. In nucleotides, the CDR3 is TGTGCCAGCAGCCCCGGACAGGGGGCCCACACTGAAGCTTTCTTT. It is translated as CASSPGQGAHTEAFF.

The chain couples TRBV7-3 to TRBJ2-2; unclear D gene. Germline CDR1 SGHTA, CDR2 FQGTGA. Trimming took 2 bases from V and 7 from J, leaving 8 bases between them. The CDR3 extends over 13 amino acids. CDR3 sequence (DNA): TGTGCCAGCAGCTTAGCCGAAATCGGGGAGCTGTTTTTT. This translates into CASSLAEIGELFF.

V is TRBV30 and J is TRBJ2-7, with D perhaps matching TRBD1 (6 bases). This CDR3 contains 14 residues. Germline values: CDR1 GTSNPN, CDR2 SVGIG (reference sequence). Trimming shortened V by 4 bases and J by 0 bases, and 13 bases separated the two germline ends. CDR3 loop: CAWTTDRSSYEQYF. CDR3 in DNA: TGTGCCTGGACGACCGACAGGAGCTCCTACGAGCAGTACTTC.

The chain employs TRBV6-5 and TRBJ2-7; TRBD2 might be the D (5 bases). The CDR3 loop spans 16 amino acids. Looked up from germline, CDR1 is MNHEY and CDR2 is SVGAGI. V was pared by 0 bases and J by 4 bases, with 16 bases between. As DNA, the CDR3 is TGTGCCAGCAGTTACTCCAAGGGAGCGAGGGATTACGAGCAGTACTTC. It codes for CASSYSKGARDYEQYF.

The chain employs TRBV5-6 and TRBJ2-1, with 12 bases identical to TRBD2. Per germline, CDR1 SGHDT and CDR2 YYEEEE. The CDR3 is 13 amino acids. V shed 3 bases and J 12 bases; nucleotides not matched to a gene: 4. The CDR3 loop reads CASSSGLAGPQFF. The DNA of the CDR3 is TGTGCCAGCAGCTCGGGACTAGCGGGTCCGCAGTTCTTC.

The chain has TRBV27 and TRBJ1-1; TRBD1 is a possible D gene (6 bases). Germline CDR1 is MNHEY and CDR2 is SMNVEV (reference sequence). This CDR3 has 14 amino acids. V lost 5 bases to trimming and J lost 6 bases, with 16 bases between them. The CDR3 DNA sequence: TGTGCCAGCAGTGTAGGGGCAGGGGTGTCTGAAGCTTTCTTT. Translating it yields CASSVGAGVSEAFF.

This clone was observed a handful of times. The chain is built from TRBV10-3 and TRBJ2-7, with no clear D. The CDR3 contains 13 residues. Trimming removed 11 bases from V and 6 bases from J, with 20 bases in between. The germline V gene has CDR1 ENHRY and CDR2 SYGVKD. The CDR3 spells CAAAPLAVSEQYF. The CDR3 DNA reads TGTGCCGCCGCCCCCTTGGCAGTAAGCGAGCAGTACTTC.

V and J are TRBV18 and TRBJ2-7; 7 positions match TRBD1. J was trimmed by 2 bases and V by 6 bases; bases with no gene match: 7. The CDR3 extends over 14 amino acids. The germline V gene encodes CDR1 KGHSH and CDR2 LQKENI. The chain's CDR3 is CASSSGQNTYEQYF. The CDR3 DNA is TGTGCCAGCTCCTCGGGACAGAACACCTACGAGCAGTACTTC.

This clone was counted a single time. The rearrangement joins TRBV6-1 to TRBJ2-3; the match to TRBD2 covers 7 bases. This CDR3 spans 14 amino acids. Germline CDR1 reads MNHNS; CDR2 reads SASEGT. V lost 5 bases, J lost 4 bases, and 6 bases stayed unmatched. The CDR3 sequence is CASSRLAGADTQYF. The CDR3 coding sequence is TGTGCCAGCAGTAGACTAGCTGGGGCAGATACGCAGTATTTT.

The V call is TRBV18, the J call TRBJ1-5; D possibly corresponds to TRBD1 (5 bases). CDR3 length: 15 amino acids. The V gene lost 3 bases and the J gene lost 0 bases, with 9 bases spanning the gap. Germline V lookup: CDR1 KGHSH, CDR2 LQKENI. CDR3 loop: CASSPGAYSNQPQHF. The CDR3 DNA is TGTGCCAGCTCACCTGGGGCATATAGCAATCAGCCCCAGCATTTT.

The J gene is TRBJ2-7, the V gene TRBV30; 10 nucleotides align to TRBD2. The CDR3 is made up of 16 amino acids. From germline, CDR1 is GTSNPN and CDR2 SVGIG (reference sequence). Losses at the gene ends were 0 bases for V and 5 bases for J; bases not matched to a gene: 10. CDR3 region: CAWSVRLAGVLDEQYF. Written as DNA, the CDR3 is TGTGCCTGGAGTGTAAGGCTAGCGGGAGTTTTGGACGAGCAGTACTTC.

CDR3 residues: CASSPPGSGYENEQFF. The CDR3 DNA reads TGTGCCAGCAGTCCTCCGGGTAGCGGGTACGAGAATGAGCAGTTCTTC. The rearrangement uses TRBV28 and TRBJ2-1; 7 bases map to TRBD2. The germline V gene has CDR1 MDHEN and CDR2 SYDVKM. The CDR3 has 16 amino acids. Germline trimming cut 5 bases from V and 7 bases from J; bases unmatched to any gene: 14.

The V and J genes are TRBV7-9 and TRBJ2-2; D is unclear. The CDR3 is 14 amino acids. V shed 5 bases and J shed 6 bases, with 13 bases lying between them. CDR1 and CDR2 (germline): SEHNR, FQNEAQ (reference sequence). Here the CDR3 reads CASSLLRTAGELFF. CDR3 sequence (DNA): TGTGCCAGCAGCCTGTTACGGACGGCCGGGGAGCTGTTTTTT.

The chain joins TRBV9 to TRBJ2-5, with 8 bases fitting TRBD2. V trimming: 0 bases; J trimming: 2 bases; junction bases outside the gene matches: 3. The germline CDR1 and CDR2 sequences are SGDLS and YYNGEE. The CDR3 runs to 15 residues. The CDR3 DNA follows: TGTGCCAGCAGCGTAGACCCTAGCGGGCAAGAGACCCAGTACTTC. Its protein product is CASSVDPSGQETQYF.

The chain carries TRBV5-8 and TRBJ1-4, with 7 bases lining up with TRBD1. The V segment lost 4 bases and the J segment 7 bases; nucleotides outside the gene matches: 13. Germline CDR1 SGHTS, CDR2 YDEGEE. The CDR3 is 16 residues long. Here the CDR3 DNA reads TGTGCCAGCAGCGTGGGGCTAGGGGGCCTCGCTGAAAAACTGTTTTTT. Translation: CASSVGLGGLAEKLFF.

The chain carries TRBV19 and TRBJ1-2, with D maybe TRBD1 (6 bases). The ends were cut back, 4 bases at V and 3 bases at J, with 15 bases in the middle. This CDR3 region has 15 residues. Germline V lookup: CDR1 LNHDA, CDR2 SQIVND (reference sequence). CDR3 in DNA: TGTGCCAGTAGTACTTCGGCCGGGACACACTATGGCTACACCTTC. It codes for CASSTSAGTHYGYTF.

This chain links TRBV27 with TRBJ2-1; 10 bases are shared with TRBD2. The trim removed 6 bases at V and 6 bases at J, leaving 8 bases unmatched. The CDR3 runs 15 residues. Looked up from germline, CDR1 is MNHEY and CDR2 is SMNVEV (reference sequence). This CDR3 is CASSQAGGPSNEQFF. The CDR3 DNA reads TGTGCCAGCAGCCAAGCGGGAGGGCCATCCAATGAGCAGTTCTTC.